One sample yielded the 17 T cell receptor beta chains listed below, sequenced in a study of blood T cells in healthy people across ages. A second PCR of roughly 7 to 11 cycles used a sample-barcoded 5' primer and a J-beta primer mix. From the 5' RACE reads, TCRdb called clonotypes with MiXCR, one entry per CDR3 protein. The sample has 650,000 or so distinct CDR3 sequences, over 40% seen once. Sequences were obtained from blood. The receptor source for this set is a woman aged 80 or older in good health.

This clonotype was recorded only once. The V call is TRBV25-1, the J call TRBJ1-4; D might be TRBD1 (6 bases). Trimming stripped 0 bases from V and 6 bases from J, with 8 bases between. This CDR3 spans 14 amino acids. Germline CDR1 MGHDK, CDR2 SYGVNS. The CDR3 here is CASSEYNRDEKLFF. CDR3 DNA sequence: TGTGCCAGCAGTGAATACAACAGGGATGAAAAACTGTTTTTT.

V is TRBV7-2 and J is TRBJ2-5, with 10 bases aligning to TRBD1. Germline CDR1 is SGHTA and CDR2 is FQGNSA. V shed 4 bases, J shed 5 bases, and the junction held 10 bases outside the gene matches. This CDR3 comprises 16 residues. CDR3 sequence (DNA): TGTGCCAGCAGCTCCGGGACAGGGGCCCTCAAGGAGACCCAGTACTTC. Amino acid sequence: CASSSGTGALKETQYF.

This clonotype was counted ten times or more. This chain links TRBV24-1 with TRBJ2-3; D uncertain. This CDR3 has 13 amino acids. The V end was cut by 3 bases, the J end by 0 bases, with 3 bases between. The germline V gene has CDR1 KGHDR and CDR2 SFDVKD. The CDR3 reads CATSDHSTDTQYF. The DNA of the CDR3 is TGTGCCACCAGTGATCATAGCACAGATACGCAGTATTTT.

As concerns this clonotype: Since a much larger clone is just one base distant, this may be a read error. The V gene is TRBV10-3, the J gene TRBJ2-1, with a tentative D call TRBD1 (6 bases). Germline CDR1 reads ENHRY; CDR2 reads SYGVKD. This CDR3 region has 16 residues. V dropped 0 bases and J dropped 5 bases, with 14 bases sitting between them. The CDR3 protein is CAISESGQGRNNEQFF. The CDR3 nucleotides are TGTGCCATCAGTGAGTCCGGGCAGGGGCGTAACAATGAGCAGTTCTTC.

In its sample, this clonotype was seen a few times. The CDR3 bases are TGCAGTGCTAGAGATCTAGCGGGAGCCTACAATGAGCAGTACTTC. Its translation is CSARDLAGAYNEQYF. The rearrangement uses TRBV20-1 and TRBJ2-7; 10 bases agree with TRBD2. Germline V gene lookup returns CDR1 DFQATT and CDR2 SNEGSKA (reference sequence). The CDR3 loop spans 15 amino acids. Trimming cost V 0 bases and J 7 bases; bases outside gene matches: 9.

This clonotype was seen once. The chain joins TRBV10-3 to TRBJ2-3; 8 nucleotides agree with TRBD1. V trimming: 2 bases; J trimming: 2 bases; junction bases outside the gene matches: 3. CDR3 length equals 15 residues. Germline CDR1 is ENHRY and CDR2 is SYGVKD. As DNA, the CDR3 is TGTGCCATCAGTGAGCAGGGGGCCCCCACAGATACGCAGTATTTT. It is translated as CAISEQGAPTDTQYF.

The count of this clonotype is one. With a much larger clone just one base away, this may be a read error. V and J are TRBV9 and TRBJ2-1, with 12 bases matching TRBD2. The germline CDR1 and CDR2 sequences are SGDLS and YYNGEE. The CDR3 is made up of 15 amino acids. DNA of the CDR3: TGTGCCGGCAGCGGGCTAGCGGGGGGGGACAATGAGCAGTTCTTC. Translation: CAGSGLAGGDNEQFF.

This clonotype showed up many times. The J gene is TRBJ1-2, the V gene TRBV12-3 or TRBV12-4, with 9 positions matching TRBD1. V was pared by 6 bases and J by 4 bases, with 12 bases of the junction left unmatched. This CDR3 is built from 16 residues. The CDR3 spells CASSTPWTGELYGYTF. CDR3 nucleotides: TGTGCCAGCAGCACCCCCTGGACAGGGGAACTCTATGGCTACACCTTC.

This clonotype showed up many times. V is TRBV27 and J is TRBJ2-7; no clear D gene. The V and J ends lost 5 bases and 2 bases respectively, with 10 bases between them. The CDR3 totals 13 residues. Looked up from germline, CDR1 is MNHEY and CDR2 is SMNVEV (reference sequence). CDR3 sequence reads: CASSLATPYEQYF. CDR3 in DNA: TGTGCCAGCAGTCTGGCAACCCCCTACGAGCAGTACTTC.

This chain uses TRBV20-1 with TRBJ2-7, with D tentatively TRBD1 (6 bases). The germline CDR1 and CDR2 sequences are DFQATT and SNEGSKA (reference sequence). V was pared by 0 bases and J by 2 bases, with 17 bases between. The CDR3 extends over 16 amino acids. The CDR3 sequence is CSARDLGTMMTYEQYF. DNA of the CDR3: TGCAGTGCTAGAGATCTCGGGACAATGATGACCTACGAGCAGTACTTC.

This clonotype was recorded at least ten times. V is TRBV6-4 and J is TRBJ2-1; possible D gene TRBD2, 5 bases. Germline lookup yields CDR1 MRHNA and CDR2 SNTAGT. This CDR3 is 16 amino acids long. The V gene lost 2 bases and the J gene lost 2 bases, with 13 bases spanning the gap. The CDR3 spells CASSDGLAKAYNEQFF. The CDR3 nucleotides read TGTGCCAGCAGTGACGGGCTAGCAAAGGCCTACAATGAGCAGTTCTTC.

This clonotype has ten or more counts. V gene TRBV20-1 combines with J gene TRBJ2-3; D is undetermined. Germline V CDR1 and CDR2: DFQATT, SNEGSKA (reference sequence). This CDR3 has 12 residues. V gave up 2 bases and J gave up 9 bases, with 12 bases separating them. Here the CDR3 DNA reads TGCAGTGCTAGAAGCACAGCAGGCACGCAGTATTTT. Encoded protein: CSARSTAGTQYF.

Ten or more counts support this clonotype. The genes are TRBV20-1 and TRBJ2-3; D tentatively fits TRBD1 or TRBD2 (5 bases each). Trimming shortened V by 3 bases and J by 0 bases, and 13 bases separated the two germline ends. Germline CDR1 is DFQATT and CDR2 is SNEGSKA (reference sequence). The length of the CDR3 is 15 residues. CDR3 bases: TGCAGTGCTAGTAAAATCCGGGGCAGCACAGATACGCAGTATTTT. Its protein product is CSASKIRGSTDTQYF.

V gene TRBV10-3 combines with J gene TRBJ2-4; D not resolved. The J call is doubtful: the DNA matches TRBJ2-7 better. Germline V gene data show CDR1 as ENHRY and CDR2 as SYGVKD. This CDR3 contains 14 residues. The CDR3 loop is CAISEEQITYEQYF. In DNA form, the CDR3 reads TGTGCCATCAGTGAGGAGCAAATTACTTACGAGCAGTACTTC.

As regards this clonotype: Lacking the conserved final phenylalanine or tryptophan, this CDR3 likely reflects a read error. It is unclear where the CDR3 begins or ends on the DNA, so no DNA is shown, and the CDR3 is as TCRdb lists it. This chain uses TRBV6-5 with TRBJ2-3; the table's D gene call, TRBD1, was not cross checked with the DNA. The CDR3 numbers 9 amino acids, ends counted. Germline V lookup: CDR1 MNHEY, CDR2 SVGAGI. CDR3 loop: CASSYDRGY.

This clonotype was observed at least ten times. This sequence joins TRBV12-3 or TRBV12-4 and TRBJ2-3; 7 positions match TRBD2. This CDR3 region has 13 residues. Germline trimming cut 5 bases from V and 1 base from J; bases unmatched to any gene: 0. CDR3 sequence reads: CASSAGGTDTQYF. The CDR3 DNA is TGTGCCAGCAGTGCGGGGGGCACAGATACGCAGTATTTT.

The rearrangement links TRBV11-1 to TRBJ2-1, with D perhaps matching TRBD1 (6 bases). V dropped 5 bases and J dropped 13 bases, with 24 bases sitting between them. Germline values: CDR1 SGHAT, CDR2 FQDESV (reference sequence). CDR3 length: 15 residues. CDR3 bases: TGTGCCAGCAGCAGTCCACAGGGATCCCAAGAGACCCAGTTCTTC. The encoded protein is CASSSPQGSQETQFF.